The TCR beta chain under discussion was sequenced for a study of blood T cell repertoires in COVID-19. For the study at large: The United States, Italy and Spain were the sources of the acute and convalescent COVID-19 samples. Sample material is recorded as cDNA or gDNA derived from T cells, B-cell-depleted T cells, or PBMCs.

This clone appeared a single time. Original handling: Quantification of nucleated cells was approximated via reference gene primer amplification. Clones were read by immunoSEQ multiplex PCR, and TCRdb kept only the in-frame ones, dropping some. V, J and clone size reflect that table, while D and trimming were determined from the DNA. The table has around 140,000 clones, 81% seen once. The V end was cut by 6 bases, the J end by 1 base, with 9 bases between. This CDR3 region has 13 residues. Germline CDR1 is MDHEN and CDR2 is SYDVKM. The clonotype comes from a woman aged 60-75 years with active or convalescent COVID-19. This rearrangement joins TRBV28 to TRBJ1-1; D is possibly TRBD1 (5 bases). Source material: peripheral blood. CDR3 in DNA: TGTGCCAGCAGATTGACAGAGAACACTGAAGCTTTCTTT. Amino acids: CASRLTENTEAFF.